This T cell receptor beta chain was profiled in a study of beta chain features in type 1 diabetes. A few counts support this clone. The antigen is undetermined. Expressed TCRB transcripts were sequenced, since all the RNA that had been isolated was reverse transcribed. Only in-frame clones appear in the TCRdb table, and some are missing; sequencing was by immunoSEQ multiplex PCR. This table has under 850,000 clones, around an eighth appearing once. Findings and limits, study-wide: In all four CD4+ subsets, TCRB CDR3 length was significantly, moderately reduced in type 1 diabetes.

The sample consisted of naive CD4+ T cells from blood. The clonotype originates from a man between 18 and 35 years old with type 1 diabetes.

CDR3 DNA: TGTGCCAGCAGTACCCCTTCGGTAGATACGCAGTATTTT. Translation: CASSTPSVDTQYF. The rearrangement links TRBV28 to TRBJ2-3; D is unclear. This CDR3 contains 13 residues. CDR1 and CDR2 (germline): MDHEN, SYDVKM. V was cut by 5 bases and J by 5 bases, with 11 bases left in between.